This TCR beta chain was recovered during a study of early T cells in non-severe SARS-CoV-2 infection. Whole-study context: Chains from this unsorted whole-blood bulk RNA could not be paired.

Each cDNA molecule carried a unique molecular identifier. MiXCR, applied by TCRdb to the 5' RACE reads, yields one record per CDR3 protein. Of 80,000 to 95,000 distinct CDR3 sequences in the sample, approximately 13% were seen once. This clonotype has just a few counts. Its target is unknown. Broader study findings: The VDJdb matching leaned toward anti-spike CD8 responses and overlooked private and CD4 specificities.

Trimming stripped 5 bases from V and 8 bases from J, with 15 bases between. The CDR3 is 14 amino acids. CDR1 is SGHTA, CDR2 FQGNSA, per germline. The rearrangement joins TRBV7-2 to TRBJ1-4; D is undetermined. The receptor was derived from an adult who was a healthcare worker with PCR-confirmed SARS-CoV-2 infection or an uninfected control (not recorded which). The specimen was whole blood. In nucleotides, the CDR3 is TGTGCCAGCAGCCTACAGATGAATTCCGAAAAACTGTTTTTT. Its translation is CASSLQMNSEKLFF.